This is a list of T cell receptor beta chains from one sample in a study of CD8 T cells in Susac syndrome. TCRdb ran MiXCR on the immunoSEQ multiplex PCR reads and lists one entry per CDR3 protein. The data hold around 62,000 distinct CDR3 sequences, with 90% to 95% observed a single time. Input material: CD8+ T cells from PBMCs. These receptors were collected from a human donor in good health. CDR3s include the opening cysteine and the closing phenylalanine or tryptophan. The D gene is left open where the match is weak. Size tells how often a clone was seen (once, few, many) or the class of an expanded clone, and some rows leave it out.

CDR3	DNA	J	V	D	size
CASSQDLEVQYF	TGCGCCAGCAGTCAGGACCTTGAGGTTCAGTACTTC	TRBJ2-4	TRBV5-1	.	.
CASTPGGGTEAFF	TGTGCCAGCACCCCTGGGGGGGGCACTGAAGCTTTCTTT	TRBJ1-1	TRBV13	.	.
CASTNQSPGQRTYEQYF	TGTGCCAGCACAAATCAATCGCCGGGACAGAGGACCTACGAGCAGTACTTC	TRBJ2-7	TRBV6-2/TRBV6-3	TRBD1	.
CASDLGSYNEQFF	TGTGCCAGCGATTTGGGCTCCTACAATGAGCAGTTCTTC	TRBJ2-1	TRBV7-9	.	.
CSAKIPGGNQPQHF	TGCAGTGCAAAAATTCCTGGAGGCAATCAGCCCCAGCATTTT	TRBJ1-5	TRBV20-1	.	.
CSASPSAGPEAFF	TGCAGTGCTAGCCCCAGCGCCGGCCCTGAAGCTTTCTTT	TRBJ1-1	TRBV20-1	.	.
CASSLVTGLETQYF	TGTGCCAGCAGCTTAGTGACAGGGTTGGAGACCCAGTACTTC	TRBJ2-5	TRBV7-9	TRBD1	.
CASSLDRGFHEQYF	TGTGCCAGCAGCTTGGATCGGGGGTTCCACGAGCAGTACTTC	TRBJ2-7	TRBV5-5	.	.
CASSPGDSYEQYF	TGTGCCAGCTCGCCAGGAGACTCCTACGAGCAGTACTTC	TRBJ2-7	TRBV18	.	.
CAISEWDRFYEQYF	TGTGCCATCAGTGAGTGGGACAGATTCTACGAGCAGTACTTC	TRBJ2-7	TRBV10-3	TRBD1	.
CASSSPGELFF	TGTGCCAGCTCCTCCCCCGGGGAGCTGTTTTTT	TRBJ2-2	TRBV9	.	.
CASSPRRRPRADSNQPQHF	TGTGCCAGCAGCCCTAGACGACGGCCTCGGGCTGATAGCAATCAGCCCCAGCATTTT	TRBJ1-5	TRBV9	.	.
CASSQENGATNEKLFF	TGCGCCAGCAGCCAAGAGAATGGAGCAACTAATGAAAAACTGTTTTTT	TRBJ1-4	TRBV4-1	.	.
CSARGPPYYNEQFF	TGCAGTGCGAGGGGACCCCCCTACTACAATGAGCAGTTCTTC	TRBJ2-1	TRBV20-1	.	.
CASSLRPQKSGPYNEQFF	TGCGCCAGCAGCTTGCGCCCACAAAAAAGTGGGCCCTACAATGAGCAGTTCTTC	TRBJ2-1	TRBV5-1	.	.
CASSMGASTDTQYF	TGTGCCAGTAGTATGGGGGCTAGCACAGATACGCAGTATTTT	TRBJ2-3	TRBV19	.	.
CASSSRMGGLNEQFF	TGTGCCAGCAGTTCTAGGATGGGGGGCCTCAATGAGCAGTTCTTC	TRBJ2-1	TRBV28	.	.
CASSPPGQGATEAFF	TGTGCCAGCAGTCCACCGGGACAGGGGGCCACTGAAGCTTTCTTT	TRBJ1-1	TRBV27	TRBD1	once
CAISEGLAGSYNEQFF	TGTGCCATCAGTGAGGGTCTAGCGGGGTCCTACAATGAGCAGTTCTTC	TRBJ2-1	TRBV10-3	TRBD2	.
CASSSGLAGALQYSYEQYF	TGTGCCAGCAGTTCCGGACTAGCGGGGGCCCTTCAATACTCCTACGAGCAGTACTTC	TRBJ2-7	TRBV6-5	TRBD2	.
CASSPAGGSGNTIYF	TGCGCCAGCAGCCCCGCCGGCGGGTCTGGAAACACCATATATTTT	TRBJ1-3	TRBV4-3	.	.
CATSGDNYGYTF	TGTGCCACCTCAGGGGACAACTATGGCTACACCTTC	TRBJ1-2	TRBV19	.	.
CASSSRQVLETQYF	TGTGCCAGCAGTTCCCGACAGGTCCTGGAGACCCAGTACTTC	TRBJ2-5	TRBV6-5	.	once
CATSFTRGAGELFF	TGTGCCACCAGCTTCACGCGGGGGGCCGGGGAGCTGTTTTTT	TRBJ2-2	TRBV15	TRBD2	.
CASKYAELNEAFF	TGTGCCAGTAAATATGCTGAGCTGAATGAAGCTTTCTTT	TRBJ1-1	TRBV19	.	once
CASSEAWTDTEAFF	TGTGCCAGCAGTGAGGCATGGACAGACACTGAAGCTTTCTTT	TRBJ1-1	TRBV2	.	.
CASGQGARNQPQHF	TGTGCCAGTGGACAGGGGGCCCGCAATCAGCCCCAGCATTTT	TRBJ1-5	TRBV27	TRBD1	.
CASSLVGGTDTQYF	TGTGCCAGCAGCTTAGTTGGTGGCACAGATACGCAGTATTTT	TRBJ2-3	TRBV7-9	.	.
CSVETTGELFF	TGCAGCGTTGAAACCACCGGGGAGCTGTTTTTT	TRBJ2-2	TRBV29-1	.	once
CSAHDDRDVQETQYF	TGCAGTGCGCATGACGACAGGGATGTCCAAGAGACCCAGTACTTC	TRBJ2-5	TRBV20-1	TRBD1	.
CASSQDGGAVDEQFF	TGTGCCAGCAGCCAAGACGGGGGGGCAGTGGATGAGCAGTTCTTC	TRBJ2-1	TRBV3-1	TRBD2	.
CASSQYNRELETQYF	TGTGCCAGCAGCCAATACAACAGGGAGTTGGAGACCCAGTACTTC	TRBJ2-5	TRBV3-1	.	once
CSSLSGLEGYTF	TGCAGCTCACTGTCAGGGCTGGAAGGCTACACCTTC	TRBJ1-2	TRBV29-1	.	.
CASSPGGSGEQYF	TGTGCCAGCAGCCCAGGGGGTTCGGGAGAGCAGTACTTC	TRBJ2-7	TRBV7-3	TRBD1	.
CASSYSHPENTEAFF	TGTGCCAGCAGTTACTCGCACCCTGAGAACACTGAAGCTTTCTTT	TRBJ1-1	TRBV6-5	.	once
CSVERGEDYNEQFF	TGCAGCGTTGAGCGGGGGGAAGACTACAATGAGCAGTTCTTC	TRBJ2-1	TRBV29-1	TRBD2	.
CSVELADYEQFF	TGCAGCGTTGAATTGGCCGATTATGAGCAGTTCTTC	TRBJ2-1	TRBV29-1	.	.
CASSPIGGLTADTQYF	TGTGCCAGCAGCCCAATTGGGGGGCTTACTGCAGATACGCAGTATTTT	TRBJ2-3	TRBV7-9	.	.
CGPGPEFF	TGTGGGCCGGGACCAGAGTTCTTC	TRBJ2-1	TRBV19	.	.
CASSQDDQRAETQYF	TGTGCCAGCAGCCAAGATGACCAGCGGGCAGAGACCCAGTACTTC	TRBJ2-5	TRBV14	.	.
CASSPRGNPGEQYF	TGTGCCAGCAGTCCGAGGGGCAACCCAGGGGAGCAGTACTTC	TRBJ2-7	TRBV7-9	.	.
CASSPRTLSYEQYF	TGTGCCAGCAGCCCCCGGACGCTTTCCTACGAGCAGTACTTC	TRBJ2-7	TRBV13	.	.
CASSSSVGTGEDTQYF	TGTGCCAGCAGCTCATCTGTCGGGACAGGGGAAGATACGCAGTATTTT	TRBJ2-3	TRBV7-6	TRBD1	.
CASSYLEGETQYF	TGTGCCAGCAGTTACTTGGAGGGAGAGACCCAGTACTTC	TRBJ2-5	TRBV6-5	.	.
CASSLDQTGMNTGELFF	TGCGCCAGCAGCTTGGACCAGACAGGGATGAACACCGGGGAGCTGTTTTTT	TRBJ2-2	TRBV5-1	TRBD1	once
CASRIDRDRSTDTQYF	TGTGCCAGCAGAATAGACCGGGACAGAAGCACAGATACGCAGTATTTT	TRBJ2-3	TRBV28	TRBD1	.
CASSTHDRGEYQETQYF	TGCGCCAGCAGCACCCACGACAGGGGGGAGTACCAAGAGACCCAGTACTTC	TRBJ2-5	TRBV5-1	TRBD1	.
CASSQGRWGTDTQYF	TGCGCCAGCAGCCAAGGACGGTGGGGCACAGATACGCAGTATTTT	TRBJ2-3	TRBV4-3	.	.
CASSWGETNTGELFF	TGTGCCAGCAGCTGGGGTGAAACGAACACCGGGGAGCTGTTTTTT	TRBJ2-2	TRBV12-3/TRBV12-4	.	.
CSARDLWASGGEYQETQYF	TGCAGTGCTAGAGATCTTTGGGCTAGCGGGGGGGAGTACCAAGAGACCCAGTACTTC	TRBJ2-5	TRBV20-1	TRBD2	few
CASSSPSSGNTIYF	TGTGCCAGCAGCTCTCCAAGCTCTGGAAACACCATATATTTT	TRBJ1-3	TRBV25-1	.	.
CASSQPAKEGEKLFF	TGTGCCAGCAGCCAACCCGCCAAGGAAGGTGAAAAACTGTTTTTT	TRBJ1-4	TRBV12-3/TRBV12-4	.	.